The clone carrying this T cell receptor beta chain was observed a single time. This sample was taken from a study of shared T cell receptors in the human thymus. Profiling relied on immunoSEQ multiplex PCR, and the TCRdb table lists in-frame clones only, not all of them. Of more than 550,000 clones listed, over 75% are singletons. CDR3 length equals 16 residues. CDR1 and CDR2 (germline): LGHNA, YSLEER. Trimming removed 2 bases from V and 6 bases from J; junction bases left unmatched: 12. The data were also submitted as part of a second study, on human thymus T cells. That report notes: Resections from corrective heart surgery provided thymus tissue. Apparent skewing of V and J gene usage characterized both thymic and blood repertoires. Unrelated people showed highly overlapping thymic repertoires, related research reported.

The sequenced sample was thymocytes. The chain links TRBV4-3 to TRBJ2-7; 8 bases fit TRBD1. This TCR was sampled from a boy less than two years old with a congenital heart defect. CDR3 sequence: CASSQSDRGEVGEQYF. The CDR3 DNA follows: TGCGCCAGCAGCCAATCCGACAGGGGTGAGGTAGGCGAGCAGTACTTC.